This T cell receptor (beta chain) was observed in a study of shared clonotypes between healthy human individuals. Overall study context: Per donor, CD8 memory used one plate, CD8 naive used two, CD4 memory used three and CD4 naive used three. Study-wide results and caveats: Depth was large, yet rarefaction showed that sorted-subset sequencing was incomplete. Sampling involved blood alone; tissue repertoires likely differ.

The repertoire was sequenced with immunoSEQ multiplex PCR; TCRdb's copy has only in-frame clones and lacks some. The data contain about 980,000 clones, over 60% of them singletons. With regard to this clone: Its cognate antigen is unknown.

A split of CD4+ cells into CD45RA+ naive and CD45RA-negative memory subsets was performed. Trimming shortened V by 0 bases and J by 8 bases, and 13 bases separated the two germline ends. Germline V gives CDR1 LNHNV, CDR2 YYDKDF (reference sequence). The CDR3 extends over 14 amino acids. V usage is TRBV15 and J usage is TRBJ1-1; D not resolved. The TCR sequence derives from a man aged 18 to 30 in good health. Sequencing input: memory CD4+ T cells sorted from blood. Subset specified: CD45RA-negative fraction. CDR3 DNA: TGTGCCACCAGCAGAGATTGGCGGGTATGGGAAGCTTTCTTT. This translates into CATSRDWRVWEAFF.